This is a list of T cell receptor beta chains from one sample in a study of OX40 agonist ivuxolimab in advanced cancers. Sequenced by immunoSEQ multiplex PCR; TCRdb stores in-frame clones only, minus some. The table has 52,000 or so clones, 85% to 95% seen once. The source was CD4+ or CD8+ T cells sorted from blood, collected in a trial of the OX40 agonist ivuxolimab. The source is an adult with an advanced solid tumor such as melanoma, head and neck, liver or kidney cancer. Both conserved end residues are part of each CDR3. The D gene is left open where the match is weak. Size is omitted from some rows. Given values are once, few, many or a class for expanded clones.

v_call,clone_size,d_call,j_call,cdr3_aa,cdr3_nt
TRBV5-4,-,TRBD1,TRBJ2-5,CASAWGQGEETQYF,TGTGCCAGCGCTTGGGGACAGGGGGAAGAGACCCAGTACTTC
TRBV9,-,TRBD2,TRBJ2-7,CASSAWGTSGYEQYF,TGTGCCAGCAGCGCTTGGGGGACTAGCGGATACGAGCAGTACTTC
TRBV19,-,TRBD2,TRBJ2-7,CASSPWTSGEQYF,TGTGCCAGTAGTCCTTGGACTAGCGGAGAGCAGTACTTC
TRBV19,-,-,TRBJ2-7,CASSINPRPPGEQYF,TGTGCCAGTAGTATAAACCCCCGGCCCCCCGGGGAGCAGTACTTC
TRBV9,-,TRBD2,TRBJ2-1,CASSAPREGLGYHEQFF,TGTGCCAGCAGCGCACCGCGGGAGGGCCTAGGGTACCATGAGCAGTTCTTC
TRBV4-1,-,TRBD1,TRBJ1-1,CASSQTQGMNTEAFF,TGCGCCAGCAGCCAAACACAGGGGATGAACACTGAAGCTTTCTTT
TRBV4-3,-,-,TRBJ2-7,CASSQDPAVSYEQYF,TGCGCCAGCAGCCAAGACCCAGCGGTCTCCTACGAGCAGTACTTC
TRBV19,-,-,TRBJ2-3,CASSYPSGENTDTQYF,TGTGCCAGTTCCTACCCGTCAGGGGAAAACACAGATACGCAGTATTTT
TRBV30,-,-,TRBJ1-1,CAWSVTGKRVNTEAFF,TGTGCCTGGAGTGTTACAGGGAAGAGGGTGAACACTGAAGCTTTCTTT
TRBV9,-,-,TRBJ2-3,CASSVNTDTQYF,TGTGCCAGCAGCGTCAACACAGATACGCAGTATTTT
TRBV28,-,TRBD2,TRBJ2-1,CASSLGTSGEQFF,TGTGCCAGCAGTTTGGGGACTAGCGGCGAGCAGTTCTTC
TRBV6-1,-,-,TRBJ2-2,CASGQFTGELFF,TGTGCCAGCGGTCAATTCACCGGGGAGCTGTTTTTT
TRBV10-3,-,-,TRBJ1-4,CAISESRNSLNEKLFF,TGTGCCATCAGTGAGTCAAGGAACAGCTTAAATGAAAAACTGTTTTTT
TRBV19,-,-,TRBJ2-7,CASSWGATPKEQYF,TGTGCCAGTAGTTGGGGGGCGACTCCTAAGGAGCAGTACTTC
TRBV10-3,-,TRBD2,TRBJ2-7,CAVNGGGSSYEQYF,TGTGCCGTTAATGGGGGGGGGAGCTCCTACGAGCAGTACTTC
TRBV28,-,-,TRBJ1-5,CASSWREGIYQPQHF,TGTGCCAGCAGCTGGAGAGAGGGTATCTATCAGCCCCAGCATTTT
TRBV30,few,-,TRBJ1-1,CAWSTPMNTEAFF,TGTGCCTGGAGTACCCCCATGAACACTGAAGCTTTCTTT
TRBV28,-,-,TRBJ2-7,CASSHRTARDKYEQYF,TGTGCCAGCAGTCACCGGACAGCGAGGGATAAGTACGAGCAGTACTTC
TRBV5-1,-,TRBD2,TRBJ2-6,CASNWGLALVPGANVLTF,TGCGCCAGCAATTGGGGACTAGCTTTAGTCCCTGGGGCCAACGTCCTGACTTTC
TRBV28,-,-,TRBJ1-2,CASSLSQGHGIYYGYTF,TGTGCCAGCAGTTTATCCCAGGGCCATGGTATATACTATGGCTACACCTTC
TRBV7-2,-,-,TRBJ1-1,CASSEYQGNTEAFF,TGTGCCAGCAGCGAGTACCAGGGGAACACTGAAGCTTTCTTT
TRBV5-1,-,TRBD1,TRBJ2-3,CASSLYPTGGTDTQYF,TGCGCCAGCAGTCTTTATCCCACAGGGGGCACAGATACGCAGTATTTT
TRBV2,-,-,TRBJ2-1,CASSDPNRANEQFF,TGTGCCAGCAGTGACCCGAACAGGGCCAATGAGCAGTTCTTC
TRBV11-2,-,-,TRBJ2-7,CASSLLASSSYEQYF,TGTGCCAGCAGCTTATTGGCGTCGAGCTCCTACGAGCAGTACTTC
TRBV19,-,TRBD1,TRBJ1-5,CASSGTGLGNQPQHF,TGTGCCAGTAGTGGGACAGGGTTAGGCAATCAGCCCCAGCATTTT
TRBV19,-,-,TRBJ1-5,CASSIGGLSNQPQHF,TGTGCCAGTAGTATAGGGGGGCTTAGCAATCAGCCCCAGCATTTT
TRBV27,-,TRBD1,TRBJ2-7,CASSWTGGTSYEQYF,TGTGCCAGCAGCTGGACAGGGGGTACTTCCTACGAGCAGTACTTC
TRBV30,-,-,TRBJ2-5,CAWSELILGTQYF,TGTGCCTGGAGCGAACTAATACTTGGGACCCAGTACTTC
TRBV21-1,-,-,TRBJ2-4,CASSKGEDRGNIQYF,TGTGCCAGCAGCAAAGGAGAGGACAGGGGAAACATTCAGTACTTC
TRBV19,-,-,TRBJ1-1,CASSIDPGMNTEAFF,TGTGCCAGTAGTATAGATCCGGGCATGAACACTGAAGCTTTCTTT
TRBV28,-,-,TRBJ1-1,CASSFRGLNTEAFF,TGTGCCAGCAGCTTCAGGGGCTTGAACACTGAAGCTTTCTTT
TRBV27,-,TRBD1,TRBJ2-7,CASSGTGGLEQYF,TGTGCCAGTTCAGGGACAGGGGGGCTTGAGCAGTACTTC
TRBV10-1,-,-,TRBJ2-7,CASSVAGQPPYEQYF,TGCGCCAGCAGTGTTGCCGGGCAGCCTCCCTACGAGCAGTACTTC
TRBV19,-,-,TRBJ2-1,CASSIQRYNEQFF,TGTGCCAGTAGTATTCAGCGGTACAATGAGCAGTTCTTC
TRBV5-6,-,-,TRBJ1-1,CASSLPGIGNTEAFF,TGTGCCAGCAGCTTACCAGGGATTGGGAACACTGAAGCTTTCTTT
TRBV19,-,-,TRBJ2-1,CASSIPGGINEQFF,TGTGCCAGTAGTATCCCAGGTGGTATAAATGAGCAGTTCTTC
TRBV6-1,-,-,TRBJ2-6,CASIKVAGANVLTF,TGTGCCAGCATAAAGGTGGCTGGGGCCAACGTCCTGACTTTC
TRBV19,-,-,TRBJ1-2,CASSLGVSDGYTF,TGTGCCAGTAGTCTCGGGGTTTCTGATGGCTACACCTTC
TRBV5-1,once,TRBD2,TRBJ2-3,CASSLSGSGSYTDTQYF,TGCGCCAGCAGCTTGAGCGGTAGCGGGAGTTACACAGATACGCAGTATTTT
TRBV2,-,-,TRBJ1-4,CASTHNEKLFF,TGTGCCAGCACCCACAATGAAAAACTGTTTTTT
TRBV5-4,once,-,TRBJ2-6,CASSDGLWANVLTF,TGTGCCAGCAGCGACGGTCTCTGGGCCAACGTCCTGACTTTC
TRBV13,-,TRBD1,TRBJ2-5,CASSSTGQDVPGYQETQYF,TGTGCCAGCAGCTCAACGGGACAGGACGTCCCGGGGTACCAAGAGACCCAGTACTTC
TRBV28,-,-,TRBJ1-1,CASSLMGTNTEAFF,TGTGCCAGCAGTTTAATGGGGACGAACACTGAAGCTTTCTTT
TRBV29-1,-,TRBD1,TRBJ2-7,CSVETTGEYEQYF,TGCAGCGTTGAAACGACAGGGGAGTACGAGCAGTACTTC
TRBV14,-,TRBD2,TRBJ2-5,CASSQERDSGRWKETQYF,TGTGCCAGCAGCCAAGAGCGGGATAGCGGGAGATGGAAAGAGACCCAGTACTTC
TRBV6-5,-,-,TRBJ1-4,CASKAGDEKLFF,TGTGCCAGCAAGGCGGGGGATGAAAAACTGTTTTTT
TRBV9,-,TRBD1,TRBJ1-4,CASSEGQGANEKLFF,TGTGCCAGCAGCGAGGGACAGGGAGCTAATGAAAAACTGTTTTTT
TRBV2,-,-,TRBJ1-5,CASSSGDSNQPQHF,TGTGCCAGCAGCTCGGGCGATAGCAATCAGCCCCAGCATTTT
TRBV28,-,-,TRBJ2-1,CASSLGGPSYNEQFF,TGTGCCAGCAGTTTGGGGGGACCCTCCTACAATGAGCAGTTCTTC
TRBV28,-,TRBD2,TRBJ2-3,CASSLTAGVGDTQYF,TGTGCCAGCAGTTTAACAGCGGGAGTGGGAGATACGCAGTATTTT
TRBV27,-,-,TRBJ2-7,CASSQGPNLYEQYF,TGTGCCAGCAGTCAGGGACCGAATCTCTACGAGCAGTACTTC
TRBV27,-,-,TRBJ2-4,CASSPTVAKNIQYF,TGTGCCAGCAGTCCCACGGTAGCCAAAAACATTCAGTACTTC
TRBV7-9,-,-,TRBJ2-3,CARVIRDTQYF,TGTGCCAGGGTAATACGAGATACGCAGTATTTT
TRBV28,once,-,TRBJ1-5,CASSPPGISNQPQHF,TGTGCCAGCAGCCCTCCAGGGATTAGCAATCAGCCCCAGCATTTT
TRBV7-9,-,-,TRBJ1-5,CASSLAGLGEQPQHF,TGTGCCAGCAGCTTAGCAGGGTTAGGAGAACAGCCCCAGCATTTT
TRBV27,-,TRBD2,TRBJ2-7,CASGTGTIYSYEQYF,TGTGCCAGCGGGACCGGGACTATCTACTCCTACGAGCAGTACTTC
TRBV7-8,-,-,TRBJ1-5,CASMGIGGGQPQHF,TGTGCCAGCATGGGAATTGGAGGGGGGCAGCCCCAGCATTTT